The clone carrying this TCR beta chain was counted a single time. The entry originates in a study of blood T cell repertoires in COVID-19. At the level of the study: Material from acute and convalescent COVID-19 was sourced from the United States, Italy and Spain. From T cells, B-cell-depleted T cells, or PBMCs came the material, which was cDNA or gDNA.

Germline CDR1 and CDR2: SGHRS and YFSETQ. The trim removed 2 bases at V and 2 bases at J, leaving 11 bases unmatched. The CDR3 is 17 residues long. How the authors handled the data: Estimation of nucleated cell counts relied on the amplification of reference gene primers. TCRdb's copy holds only in-frame clones and misses some; the assay was immunoSEQ multiplex PCR. V and J calls and clone size are copied from that table; D and trimming were computed from the DNA. The sample records under 250,000 clones, approximately 80% being singletons. This TCR came from a man older than 75 with acute or convalescent COVID-19. The rearrangement uses TRBV5-1 and TRBJ2-3, with 7 bases that match TRBD1. Sequencing was performed on peripheral blood. The CDR3 reads CASSFGAAQGVTDTQYF. CDR3 nucleotides: TGCGCCAGCAGCTTCGGGGCAGCGCAGGGGGTCACAGATACGCAGTATTTT.